This passage covers 16 T cell receptor beta chains from one sample sequenced in a study of blood T cell repertoires in COVID-19. Here immunoSEQ multiplex PCR was the method, and the copy in TCRdb shows in-frame clones only, minus some. The sample shows 150,000 or so clones, 75% to 85% of them seen only once. Sequencing was performed on PBMCs or T cells enriched from blood (not recorded which). The receptor set was obtained from a man aged 35 to 55 who had recovered from COVID-19.

The CDR3 is CARSTGLAEILANTGELFF. The CDR3 bases are TGTGCCAGAAGTACAGGACTAGCGGAGATTCTCGCGAACACCGGGGAGCTGTTTTTT. The rearrangement links TRBV5-3 to TRBJ2-2; 10 bases are a match to TRBD2. TRBV5-3 is an ORF, and what it does is uncertain. The CDR3 covers 19 residues. The V and J ends lost 5 bases and 0 bases, in that order; junction bases with no gene match: 13.

For the CDR3, the DNA is TGTGCCAGCAGAAGATCGGGGGAAGAGACCCAGTACTTC. It specifies CASRRSGEETQYF. This chain uses TRBV6-5 with TRBJ2-5; D perhaps matches TRBD2 (6 bases). The CDR3 length is 13 residues. Trimming left V 6 bases short and J 3 bases short, with 11 bases between. The germline gives CDR1 MNHEY, CDR2 SVGAGI.

The rearrangement uses TRBV23-1 and TRBJ1-2; D is unclear. TRBV23-1 is designated an ORF whose function remains uncertain. Trimming stripped 0 bases from V and 2 bases from J, with 7 bases between. There are 14 residues in the CDR3. CDR3 region: CASSQSYRNYGYTF. CDR3 nucleotide sequence: TGCGCCAGCAGTCAATCGTACAGAAACTATGGCTACACCTTC.

As concerns this clone: Other DNA sequences in this specimen translate into the identical CDR3. V gene TRBV7-3 combines with J gene TRBJ2-7, with 7 bases that match TRBD1. The CDR3 spans 14 residues. Germline assignment: CDR1 SGHTA and CDR2 FQGTGA. V shed 0 bases, J shed 4 bases, and the junction held 3 bases outside the gene matches. The CDR3 sequence: CASSLTGTAYEQYF. CDR3 DNA: TGTGCCAGCAGCTTAACCGGGACAGCGTACGAGCAGTACTTC.

This rearrangement joins TRBV19 to TRBJ2-4, with a tentative D call TRBD2 (7 bases). V was cut by 6 bases and J by 1 base, with 19 bases left in between. This CDR3 has 17 amino acids. CDR1 is LNHDA, CDR2 SQIVND, per germline (reference sequence). For the CDR3, the DNA is TGTGCCAGTAGCGGGGGGCCATGGGGATTCGCCAAAAACATTCAGTACTTC. Its protein product is CASSGGPWGFAKNIQYF.

This clone has only one observation. The chain carries TRBV7-8 and TRBJ2-2, with 7 nucleotides matching TRBD1. V was clipped by 5 bases and J by 6 bases; unmatched bases: 12. Germline CDR1 and CDR2: SGHVS and FQNEAQ. CDR3 length: 16 residues. In DNA, the CDR3 is TGTGCCAGCAGCCCGGGACAGACATTAGTCGCCGGGGAGCTGTTTTTT. Translated: CASSPGQTLVAGELFF.

There are a few counts of this clone. This chain connects TRBV4-2 to TRBJ2-1; perhaps TRBD2 as D (6 bases). Deletions cut 2 bases from V and 6 bases from J, with 17 bases between. The CDR3 totals 16 residues. Germline V gene lookup returns CDR1 LGHNA and CDR2 YNFKEQ. The CDR3 spells CASSQMDWGVRNEQFF. The CDR3 DNA sequence: TGTGCCAGCAGCCAAATGGATTGGGGGGTACGCAATGAGCAGTTCTTC.

The V call is TRBV30, the J call TRBJ2-7; 8 bases match TRBD1. The germline V gene has CDR1 GTSNPN and CDR2 SVGIG (reference sequence). This CDR3 spans 14 amino acids. The junction had 9 bases not matched to a gene; V was cut back by 4 bases and J by 4 bases. CDR3 amino acids: CAWTHTGGLYEQYF. DNA for the CDR3: TGTGCCTGGACCCATACAGGGGGGTTATACGAGCAGTACTTC. Using reference TRBV30 and TRBJ2-7 for the parts outside the CDR3, the full variable domain is SQTIHQWPATLVQPVGSPLSLECTVEGTSNPNLYWYRQAAGRGLQLLFYSVGIGQISSEVPQNLSASRPQDRQFILSSKKLLLSDSGFYLCAWTHTGGLYEQYFGPGTRLTVT.

This chain uses TRBV9 with TRBJ1-5, with 7 bases that match TRBD1. V trimming: 0 bases; J trimming: 6 bases; junction bases outside the gene matches: 9. Germline loops: CDR1 SGDLS, CDR2 YYNGEE. This CDR3 has 16 residues. Written as DNA, the CDR3 is TGTGCCAGCAGCGTAGGGGAAGGGGGCGCCACTCAGCCCCAGCATTTT. The encoded protein is CASSVGEGGATQPQHF.

This chain joins TRBV18 and TRBJ1-2, with 7 bases identical to TRBD1. The V segment lost 2 bases and the J segment 4 bases; nucleotides outside the gene matches: 16. The CDR3 runs to 18 residues. CDR1 is KGHSH, CDR2 LQKENI, per germline. The CDR3 spells CASSPGTQSTGIVYGYTF. The CDR3, as DNA: TGTGCCAGCTCACCAGGAACACAATCGACAGGGATAGTCTATGGCTACACCTTC.

This clone was seen just once. V is TRBV11-2 and J is TRBJ1-6, with TRBD1 matching 9 bases. This CDR3 contains 14 residues. J lost 6 bases, V lost 4 bases, and 1 base had no gene match. Germline CDR1 reads SGHAT; CDR2 reads FQNNGV. The CDR3 region has the DNA TGTGCCAGCAGCTGGGACAGGGCTAATTCACCCCTCCACTTT. Translated, it gives CASSWDRANSPLHF.

This clone was observed a handful of times. The genes are TRBV15 and TRBJ2-1; 8 positions match TRBD1. This CDR3 region has 16 residues. With V trimmed by 0 bases and J by 7 bases, 8 bases remained unmatched. Germline CDR1 and CDR2: LNHNV and YYDKDF (reference sequence). Here the CDR3 DNA reads TGTGCCACCAGCAGAGAGACAGGGGAATGGCGGAATGAGCAGTTCTTC. This gives the protein CATSRETGEWRNEQFF.

The V gene is TRBV7-3, the J gene TRBJ2-1, with a possible D match to TRBD2 (5 bases). This CDR3 spans 14 amino acids. V lost 3 bases to trimming and J lost 6 bases, with 12 bases between them. Germline CDR1 and CDR2: SGHTA and FQGTGA. CDR3 nucleotides: TGTGCCAGCAGCTTCTTCGGAGGTGGCAATGAGCAGTTCTTC. It encodes CASSFFGGGNEQFF.

This clone was picked up a small number of times. This sample also contains other DNA sequences that code for the same CDR3. The CDR3 DNA reads TGCGCCAGCAGCTTGGGCAGTAGCAATCAGCCCCAGCATTTT. This sequence encodes CASSLGSSNQPQHF. V usage is TRBV5-1 and J usage is TRBJ1-5; no firm D call. V lost 0 bases and J 0 bases, leaving 4 bases between the germline ends. From germline, CDR1 is SGHRS and CDR2 YFSETQ. The CDR3 loop spans 14 amino acids. Full variable domain (outside the CDR3, taken from reference TRBV5-1 and TRBJ1-5): KAGVTQTPRYLIKTRGQQVTLSCSPISGHRSVSWYQQTPGQGLQFLFEYFSETQRNKGNFPGRFSGRQFSNSRSEMNVSTLELGDSALYLCASSLGSSNQPQHFGDGTRLSIL.

A few counts support this clone. The rearrangement uses TRBV5-4 and TRBJ2-2; the D gene is possibly TRBD1 (6 bases). The CDR3 totals 18 residues. Between the trimmed V and J ends, which lost 2 bases and 4 bases, there was a span of 21 bases. Per the germline V gene, CDR1 is SGHNT and CDR2 is YYREEE (reference sequence). CDR3 coding DNA: TGTGCCAGCAGCTTCAGGGGACGGCTGACAGTTACCACCGGGGAGCTGTTTTTT. Amino acid sequence: CASSFRGRLTVTTGELFF.

This rearrangement joins TRBV24-1 to TRBJ2-3; D is possibly TRBD1 (6 bases). The germline CDR1 and CDR2 sequences are KGHDR and SFDVKD. The V gene lost 7 bases and the J gene lost 2 bases, with 9 bases spanning the gap. This CDR3 contains 13 residues. In nucleotides, the CDR3 is TGTGCCACCAGCGACAGGAACACAGATACGCAGTATTTT. This sequence encodes CATSDRNTDTQYF.